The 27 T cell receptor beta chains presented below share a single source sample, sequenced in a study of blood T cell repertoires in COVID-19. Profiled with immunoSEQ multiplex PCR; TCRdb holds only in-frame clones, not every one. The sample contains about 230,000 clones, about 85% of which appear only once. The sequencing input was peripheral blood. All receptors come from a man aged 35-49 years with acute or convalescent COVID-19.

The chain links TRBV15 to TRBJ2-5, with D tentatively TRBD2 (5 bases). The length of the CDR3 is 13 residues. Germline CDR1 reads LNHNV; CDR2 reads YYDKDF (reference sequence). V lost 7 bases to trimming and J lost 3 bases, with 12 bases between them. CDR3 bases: TGTGCCACCAAGGACTGGAACAAAGAGACCCAGTACTTC. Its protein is CATKDWNKETQYF.

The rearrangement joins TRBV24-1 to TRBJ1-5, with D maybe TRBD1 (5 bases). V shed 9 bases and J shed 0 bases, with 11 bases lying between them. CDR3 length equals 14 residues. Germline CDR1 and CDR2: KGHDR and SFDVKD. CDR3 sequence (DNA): TGTGCCACCTCGACAGCAAATAGCAATCAGCCCCAGCATTTT. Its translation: CATSTANSNQPQHF.

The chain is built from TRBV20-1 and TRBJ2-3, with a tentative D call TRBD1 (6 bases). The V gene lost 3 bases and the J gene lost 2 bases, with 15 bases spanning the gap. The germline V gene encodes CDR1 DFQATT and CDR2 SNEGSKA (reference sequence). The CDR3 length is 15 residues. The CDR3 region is CSASSWGPTTDTQYF. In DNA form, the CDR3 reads TGCAGTGCTAGTTCGTGGGGGCCGACCACAGATACGCAGTATTTT.

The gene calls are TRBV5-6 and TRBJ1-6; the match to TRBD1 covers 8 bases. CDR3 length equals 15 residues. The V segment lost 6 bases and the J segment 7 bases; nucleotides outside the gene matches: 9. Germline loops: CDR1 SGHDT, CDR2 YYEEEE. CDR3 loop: CASTGQATPNSPLHF. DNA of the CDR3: TGTGCCAGCACGGGACAGGCCACCCCCAATTCACCCCTCCACTTT.

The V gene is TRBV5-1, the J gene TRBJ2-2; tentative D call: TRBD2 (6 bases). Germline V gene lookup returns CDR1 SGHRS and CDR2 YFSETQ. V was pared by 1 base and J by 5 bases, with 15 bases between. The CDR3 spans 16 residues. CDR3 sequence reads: CASSLIAGSRTGELFF. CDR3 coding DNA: TGCGCCAGCAGCTTGATCGCCGGGAGTCGAACCGGGGAGCTGTTTTTT.

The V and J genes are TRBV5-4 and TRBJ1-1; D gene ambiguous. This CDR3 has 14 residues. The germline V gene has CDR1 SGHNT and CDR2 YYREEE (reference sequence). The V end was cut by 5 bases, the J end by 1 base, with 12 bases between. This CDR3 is CASSPARQNTEAFF. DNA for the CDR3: TGTGCCAGCAGTCCAGCCAGGCAGAACACTGAAGCTTTCTTT.

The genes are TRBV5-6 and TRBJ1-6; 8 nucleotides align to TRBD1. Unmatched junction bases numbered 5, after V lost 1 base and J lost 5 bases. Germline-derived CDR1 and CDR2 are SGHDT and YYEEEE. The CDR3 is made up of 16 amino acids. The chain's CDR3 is CASSLRTGRNNSPLHF. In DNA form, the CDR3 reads TGTGCCAGCAGCTTGAGGACAGGGCGAAATAATTCACCCCTCCACTTT. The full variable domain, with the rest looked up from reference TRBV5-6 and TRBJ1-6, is DAGVTQSPTHLIKTRGQQVTLRCSPKSGHDTVSWYQQALGQGPQFIFQYYEEEERQRGNFPDRFSGHQFPNYSSELNVNALLLGDSALYLCASSLRTGRNNSPLHFGNGTRLTVT.

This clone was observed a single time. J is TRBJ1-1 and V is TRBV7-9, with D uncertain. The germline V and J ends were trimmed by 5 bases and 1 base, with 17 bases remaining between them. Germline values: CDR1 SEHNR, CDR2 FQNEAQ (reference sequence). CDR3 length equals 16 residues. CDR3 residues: CASSPELVTGNTEAFF. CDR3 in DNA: TGTGCCAGCAGCCCAGAGTTAGTTACGGGGAACACTGAAGCTTTCTTT.

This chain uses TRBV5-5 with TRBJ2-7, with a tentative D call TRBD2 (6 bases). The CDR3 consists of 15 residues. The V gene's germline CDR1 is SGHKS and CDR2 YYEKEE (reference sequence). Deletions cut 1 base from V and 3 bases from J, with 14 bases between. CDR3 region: CASSLTHLTSYEQYF. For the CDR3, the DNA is TGTGCCAGCAGCTTGACCCACCTGACTAGCTACGAGCAGTACTTC. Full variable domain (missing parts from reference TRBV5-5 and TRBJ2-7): DAGVTQSPTHLIKTRGQQVTLRCSPISGHKSVSWYQQVLGQGPQFIFQYYEKEERGRGNFPDRFSARQFPNYSSELNVNALLLGDSALYLCASSLTHLTSYEQYFGPGTRLTVT.

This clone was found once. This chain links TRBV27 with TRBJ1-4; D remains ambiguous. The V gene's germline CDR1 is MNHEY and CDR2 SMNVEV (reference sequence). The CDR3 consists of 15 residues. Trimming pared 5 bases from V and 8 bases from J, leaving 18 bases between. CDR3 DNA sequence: TGTGCCAGCAGTCGACTTCCCGGGTTCCAAGAAAAACTGTTTTTT. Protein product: CASSRLPGFQEKLFF.

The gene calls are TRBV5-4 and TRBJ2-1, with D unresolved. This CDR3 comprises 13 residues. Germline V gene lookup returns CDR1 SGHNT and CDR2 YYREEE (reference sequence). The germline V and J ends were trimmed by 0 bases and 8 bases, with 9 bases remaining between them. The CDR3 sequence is CASSLAGPDEQFF. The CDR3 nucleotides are TGTGCCAGCAGCTTGGCCGGTCCCGATGAGCAGTTCTTC.

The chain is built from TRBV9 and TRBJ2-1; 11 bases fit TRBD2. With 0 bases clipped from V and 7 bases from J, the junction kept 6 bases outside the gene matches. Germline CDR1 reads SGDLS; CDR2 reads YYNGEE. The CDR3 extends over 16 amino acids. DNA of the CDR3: TGTGCCAGCAGCGTAGGCCTAGCGGGGGGCACAAATGAGCAGTTCTTC. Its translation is CASSVGLAGGTNEQFF.

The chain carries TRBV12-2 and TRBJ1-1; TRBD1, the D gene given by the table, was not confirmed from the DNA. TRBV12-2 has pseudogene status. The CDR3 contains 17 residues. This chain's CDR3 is CASRPDGGTGSHTEAFF. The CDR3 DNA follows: TGTGCAAGTCGCCCAGATGGGGGGACAGGGTCGCACACTGAAGCTTTCTTT.

The CDR3 sequence: CASSPAGDAYGYTF. CDR3 nucleotides: TGTGCCAGCTCACCAGCAGGGGACGCCTATGGCTACACCTTC. V and J are TRBV18 and TRBJ1-2; D perhaps matches TRBD1 (6 bases). Germline assignment: CDR1 KGHSH and CDR2 LQKENI. The CDR3 covers 14 residues. V lost 2 bases to trimming and J lost 4 bases, with 11 bases between them. Full variable domain (missing parts from reference TRBV18 and TRBJ1-2): NAGVMQNPRHLVRRRGQEARLRCSPMKGHSHVYWYRQLPEEGLKFMVYLQKENIIDESGMPKERFSAEFPKEGPSILRIQQVVRGDSAAYFCASSPAGDAYGYTFGSGTRLTVV.

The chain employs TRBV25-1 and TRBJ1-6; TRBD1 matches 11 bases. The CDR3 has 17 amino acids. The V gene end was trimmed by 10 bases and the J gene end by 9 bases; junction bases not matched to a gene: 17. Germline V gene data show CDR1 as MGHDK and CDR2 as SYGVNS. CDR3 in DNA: TGTGCCACCAGACCTTCCCTGGATGGGACAGGGGGTTCACCCCTCCACTTT. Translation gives CATRPSLDGTGGSPLHF.

CDR3 sequence (DNA): TGCGCCAGCAGTGAGTCGAGAGGGGGCGCAGGAGGGGCCAACGTCCTGACTTTC. It encodes CASSESRGGAGGANVLTF. The V and J genes are TRBV10-2 and TRBJ2-6, with 7 bases lining up with TRBD1. The germline V gene encodes CDR1 WSHSY and CDR2 SAAADI. V gave up 0 bases and J gave up 4 bases; unmatched junction bases: 9. The CDR3 is made up of 18 amino acids.

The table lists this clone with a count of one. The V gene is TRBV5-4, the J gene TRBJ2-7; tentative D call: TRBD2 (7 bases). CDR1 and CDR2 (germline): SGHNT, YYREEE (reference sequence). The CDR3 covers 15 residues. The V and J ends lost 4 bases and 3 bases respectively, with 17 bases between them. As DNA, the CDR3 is TGTGCCAGCAGCGCAGATGGGGGGGGGCTCTACGAGCAGTACTTC. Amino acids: CASSADGGGLYEQYF. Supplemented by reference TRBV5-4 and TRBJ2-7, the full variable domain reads ETGVTQSPTHLIKTRGQQVTLRCSSQSGHNTVSWYQQALGQGPQFIFQYYREEENGRGNFPPRFSGLQFPNYSSELNVNALELDDSALYLCASSADGGGLYEQYFGPGTRLTVT.

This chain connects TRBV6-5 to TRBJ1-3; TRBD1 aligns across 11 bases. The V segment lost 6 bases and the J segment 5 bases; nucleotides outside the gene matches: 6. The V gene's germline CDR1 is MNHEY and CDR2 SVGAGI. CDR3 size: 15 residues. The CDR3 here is CASRTGTGGRNTIYF. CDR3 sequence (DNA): TGTGCCAGCAGGACCGGGACAGGGGGTAGAAACACCATATATTTT.

This CDR3 reads CASSEGAGGYTF. The CDR3 nucleotides read TGTGCCAGCAGTGAAGGGGCGGGGGGCTACACCTTC. The V call is TRBV25-1, the J call TRBJ1-2; D possibly corresponds to TRBD1 (5 bases). The CDR3 is 12 amino acids. Trimming stripped 2 bases from V and 8 bases from J, with 9 bases between. Germline V gene lookup returns CDR1 MGHDK and CDR2 SYGVNS.

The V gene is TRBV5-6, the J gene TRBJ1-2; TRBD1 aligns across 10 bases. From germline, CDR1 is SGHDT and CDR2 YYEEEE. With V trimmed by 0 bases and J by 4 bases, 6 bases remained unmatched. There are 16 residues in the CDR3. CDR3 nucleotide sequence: TGTGCCAGCAGCTTGGGACAGGGGGCTAAAGTCTATGGCTACACCTTC. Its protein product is CASSLGQGAKVYGYTF.

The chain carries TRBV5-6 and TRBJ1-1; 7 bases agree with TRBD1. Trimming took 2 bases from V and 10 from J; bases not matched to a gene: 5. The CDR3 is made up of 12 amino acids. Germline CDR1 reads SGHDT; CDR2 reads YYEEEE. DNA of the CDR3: TGTGCCAGCAGCTTCCGACAGGGAGTAGCTTTCTTT. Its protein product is CASSFRQGVAFF. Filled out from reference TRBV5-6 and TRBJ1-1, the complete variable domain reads DAGVTQSPTHLIKTRGQQVTLRCSPKSGHDTVSWYQQALGQGPQFIFQYYEEEERQRGNFPDRFSGHQFPNYSSELNVNALLLGDSALYLCASSFRQGVAFFGQGTRLTVV.

This chain's CDR3 is CASSLAGVLGGYTF. CDR3 sequence (DNA): TGTGCCAGCAGCTTGGCCGGGGTCCTGGGAGGCTACACCTTC. The chain is built from TRBV5-4 and TRBJ1-2; the D is unclear. Trimming removed 0 bases at V and 8 bases at J, with 14 bases between. Germline V gene lookup returns CDR1 SGHNT and CDR2 YYREEE (reference sequence). The CDR3 extends over 14 amino acids.

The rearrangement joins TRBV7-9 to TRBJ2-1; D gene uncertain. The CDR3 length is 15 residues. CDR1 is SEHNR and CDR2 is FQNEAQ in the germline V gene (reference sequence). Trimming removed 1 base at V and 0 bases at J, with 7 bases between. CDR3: CASSLVSVSYNEQFF. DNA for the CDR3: TGTGCCAGCAGCTTAGTTTCAGTCTCCTACAATGAGCAGTTCTTC.

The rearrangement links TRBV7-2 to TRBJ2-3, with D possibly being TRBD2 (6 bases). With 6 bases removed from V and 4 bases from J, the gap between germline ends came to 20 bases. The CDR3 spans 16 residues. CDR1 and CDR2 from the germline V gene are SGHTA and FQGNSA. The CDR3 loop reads CASSPRDSSRADTQYF. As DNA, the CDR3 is TGTGCCAGCAGTCCCAGGGACTCCAGTAGGGCAGATACGCAGTATTTT.

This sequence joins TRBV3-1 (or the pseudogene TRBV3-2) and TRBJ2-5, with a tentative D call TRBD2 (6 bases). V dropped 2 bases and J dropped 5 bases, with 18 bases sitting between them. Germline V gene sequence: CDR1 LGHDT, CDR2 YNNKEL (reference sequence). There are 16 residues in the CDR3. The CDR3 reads CASSQLGLGGGETQYF. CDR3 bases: TGTGCCAGCAGCCAACTTGGTCTGGGGGGTGGGGAGACCCAGTACTTC.

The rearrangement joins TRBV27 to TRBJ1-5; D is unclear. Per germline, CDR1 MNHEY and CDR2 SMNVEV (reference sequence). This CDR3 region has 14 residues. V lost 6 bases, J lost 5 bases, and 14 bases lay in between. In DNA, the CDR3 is TGTGCCAGCAGCCTAAATCCCTCCCATCAGCCCCAGCATTTT. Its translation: CASSLNPSHQPQHF.

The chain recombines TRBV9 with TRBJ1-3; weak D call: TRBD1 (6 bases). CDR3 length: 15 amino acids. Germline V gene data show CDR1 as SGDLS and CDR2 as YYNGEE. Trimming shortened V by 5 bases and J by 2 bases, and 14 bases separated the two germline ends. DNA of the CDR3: TGTGCCAGCAGTTCCGGGGGGGCGACTGGAAACACCATATATTTT. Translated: CASSSGGATGNTIYF.